Shown below are 17 T cell receptor beta chains from a single sample sequenced in a study of neoadjuvant nivolumab and ipilimumab in lung cancer. Sequencing was performed with immunoSEQ multiplex PCR; in TCRdb, only in-frame clones are kept and a portion is missing. The repertoire has thousands of clones, roughly 90% of them found once; the top ten carry 3.5% to 6%. The sample here was adjacent normal lung tissue, taken after neoadjuvant nivolumab, alone or with ipilimumab, at or shortly before surgery. Receptor source: an adult with non-small cell lung cancer.

V gene TRBV11-2 combines with J gene TRBJ2-2; D call uncertain. Trimming took off 11 bases at V and 7 bases at J, with 14 bases between the two ends. Germline V gene data show CDR1 as SGHAT and CDR2 as FQNNGV. The CDR3 runs to 12 residues. As DNA, the CDR3 is TGTGCCGGATTGCAAGGAAACGGGGAGCTGTTTTTT. Residues: CAGLQGNGELFF.

The chain joins TRBV29-1 to TRBJ1-1; TRBD1 aligns across 7 bases. The CDR3 length is 13 residues. Germline trimming cut 5 bases from V and 3 bases from J; bases unmatched to any gene: 6. CDR1 and CDR2 (germline): SQVTM, ANQGSEA. The CDR3 bases are TGCAGCGTTAAGACAGGGTGGGACACTGAAGCTTTCTTT. It encodes CSVKTGWDTEAFF. Supplemented by reference TRBV29-1 and TRBJ1-1, the full variable domain reads SAVISQKPSRDICQRGTSLTIQCQVDSQVTMMFWYRQQPGQSLTLIATANQGSEATYESGFVIDKFPISRPNLTFSTLTVSNMSPEDSSIYLCSVKTGWDTEAFFGQGTRLTVV.

The chain uses TRBV4-1 and TRBJ2-7; 8 positions match TRBD1. Trimming removed 1 base from V and 0 bases from J; junction bases left unmatched: 5. Germline V gene data show CDR1 as MGHRA and CDR2 as YSYEKL. CDR3 size: 16 residues. The CDR3 bases are TGCGCCAGCAGCCAAGGTCCGGGACAGGCCTCCTACGAGCAGTACTTC. Translation gives CASSQGPGQASYEQYF.

The J gene is TRBJ2-7, the V gene TRBV28; D gene unclear. Trimming stripped 1 base from V and 4 bases from J, with 11 bases between. This CDR3 has 14 amino acids. The germline gives CDR1 MDHEN, CDR2 SYDVKM. Here the CDR3 DNA reads TGTGCCAGCAGTTTATTGGCGATACCTTACGAGCAGTACTTC. Protein sequence: CASSLLAIPYEQYF.

The chain is built from TRBV5-1 and TRBJ2-3, with TRBD2 matching over 10 bases. Germline CDR1 and CDR2: SGHRS and YFSETQ. V was pared by 6 bases and J by 3 bases, with 4 bases of the junction left unmatched. The length of the CDR3 is 14 residues. CDR3 amino acids: CASNPGLATDTQYF. As DNA, the CDR3 is TGCGCCAGCAATCCGGGACTAGCGACAGATACGCAGTATTTT. Combining the CDR3 with reference TRBV5-1 and TRBJ2-3 gives the whole variable domain KAGVTQTPRYLIKTRGQQVTLSCSPISGHRSVSWYQQTPGQGLQFLFEYFSETQRNKGNFPGRFSGRQFSNSRSEMNVSTLELGDSALYLCASNPGLATDTQYFGPGTRLTVL.

The genes are TRBV5-1 and TRBJ2-1; 14 bases line up with TRBD2. Germline-derived CDR1 and CDR2 are SGHRS and YFSETQ. V shed 4 bases and J 9 bases; nucleotides not matched to a gene: 6. The CDR3 runs to 15 residues. The CDR3 region is CASSPGLAGGIEQFF. The CDR3 nucleotides are TGCGCCAGCAGCCCAGGACTAGCGGGAGGTATTGAGCAGTTCTTC.

V usage is TRBV5-1 and J usage is TRBJ2-3; 7 bases match TRBD1. Looked up from germline, CDR1 is SGHRS and CDR2 is YFSETQ. The junction had 4 bases not matched to a gene; V was cut back by 0 bases and J by 0 bases. This CDR3 is built from 16 residues. CDR3 protein: CASSLEGQPSTDTQYF. As DNA, the CDR3 is TGCGCCAGCAGCTTGGAGGGACAGCCTAGCACAGATACGCAGTATTTT.

The rearrangement uses TRBV7-8 and TRBJ2-7, with 7 bases matching TRBD2. The V gene's germline CDR1 is SGHVS and CDR2 FQNEAQ. This CDR3 spans 18 amino acids. V dropped 5 bases and J dropped 2; count of bases not matched to a gene: 18. The DNA of the CDR3 is TGTGCCAGCAGCCTCGGGGGGTCGGTAGCAGGGATCCCCTACGAGCAGTACTTC. As protein: CASSLGGSVAGIPYEQYF.

This clone was seen just once. The chain recombines TRBV18 with TRBJ1-1; the match to TRBD1 covers 7 bases. CDR1 and CDR2 from the germline V gene are KGHSH and LQKENI. J was trimmed by 5 bases and V by 6 bases; bases with no gene match: 12. The CDR3 spans 15 residues. The CDR3 bases are TGTGCCAGCTCCCTTACGGGGGGACAGTGGACTGAAGCTTTCTTT. It specifies CASSLTGGQWTEAFF.

The gene calls are TRBV6-1 and TRBJ2-7, with unresolved D. The ends were cut back, 1 base at V and 6 bases at J, with 13 bases in the middle. The CDR3 length is 14 residues. In germline, CDR1 is MNHNS, CDR2 SASEGT. In DNA, the CDR3 is TGTGCCAGCAGTGAAGACTGGTATTCGGGCGAGCAGTACTTC. This sequence encodes CASSEDWYSGEQYF.

This chain uses TRBV25-1 with TRBJ1-1; D not certain. This CDR3 is built from 12 residues. Trimming cost V 6 bases and J 9 bases, with 14 bases left between them. Germline V gene lookup returns CDR1 MGHDK and CDR2 SYGVNS. The CDR3 DNA reads as TGTGCCAGCAGCGATAACTTGGGTAAAGCTTTCTTT. Its protein product is CASSDNLGKAFF.

The rearrangement uses TRBV5-6 and TRBJ2-7; D may be TRBD1 (5 bases). CDR1 and CDR2 from the germline V gene are SGHDT and YYEEEE. Trimming stripped 1 base from V and 4 bases from J, with 12 bases between. The CDR3 is made up of 14 amino acids. Written as DNA, the CDR3 is TGTGCCAGCAGCTTGTCAGGGATCACGTACGAGCAGTACTTC. It codes for CASSLSGITYEQYF.

V is TRBV5-1 and J is TRBJ2-2, with 13 bases identical to TRBD2. This CDR3 is 14 amino acids long. V was pared by 5 bases and J by 10 bases, with 5 bases of the junction left unmatched. Germline CDR1 is SGHRS and CDR2 is YFSETQ. The CDR3 sequence is CASSYGLAGVELFF. The CDR3 bases are TGCGCCAGCAGTTACGGACTAGCGGGAGTGGAGCTGTTTTTT.

This chain links TRBV7-9 with TRBJ2-3, with D possibly matching TRBD2 (5 bases). Trimming left V 3 bases short and J 2 bases short, with 15 bases between. Germline values: CDR1 SEHNR, CDR2 FQNEAQ (reference sequence). CDR3 length: 16 amino acids. The CDR3 reads CASSFLGRALTDTQYF. The DNA of the CDR3 is TGTGCCAGCAGCTTCTTAGGGCGGGCACTCACAGATACGCAGTATTTT.

V usage is TRBV28 and J usage is TRBJ1-2; TRBD1 is a possible D gene (5 bases). Looked up from germline, CDR1 is MDHEN and CDR2 is SYDVKM. The CDR3 has 12 amino acids. With 2 bases removed from V and 8 bases from J, the gap between germline ends came to 9 bases. CDR3 nucleotides: TGTGCCAGCAGTTTACCGGGGGTGGGCTACACCTTC. The encoded protein is CASSLPGVGYTF.

The chain is built from TRBV5-4 and TRBJ2-5; TRBD1 or TRBD2 may be the D gene (5 bases each). Germline CDR1 is SGHNT and CDR2 is YYREEE (reference sequence). The CDR3 has 13 residues. Between the trimmed V and J ends, which lost 7 bases and 11 bases, there was a span of 21 bases. The CDR3 region is CASGTGPREEQYF. Here the CDR3 DNA reads TGTGCCAGCGGGACCGGGCCCCGCGAGGAGCAGTACTTC.

This clone was seen a single time. This chain connects TRBV7-6 to TRBJ2-2; 10 positions agree with TRBD2. The CDR3 spans 19 residues. The germline CDR1 and CDR2 sequences are SGHVS and FNYEAQ. V gave up 2 bases and J gave up 1 base; unmatched junction bases: 10. DNA for the CDR3: TGTGCCAGCAGCTTAAGATGGACTAGCGGACGATTGAACACCGGGGAGCTGTTTTTT. It is translated as CASSLRWTSGRLNTGELFF.